The next 7 T cell receptor beta chains were all read from a single sample in a study of CD8+CD57+ T cells in acquired aplastic anemia. Investigators profiled TCR beta VDJ and CDR3 from genomic DNA template. TCRdb re-called the reads through MiXCR, storing one row per CDR3 protein. This table has some 150,000 distinct CDR3 sequences, more than 45% appearing once. Patients selected for sequencing had displayed CD8+CD57+ cell expansion by flow cytometry. Sequencing used sorted CD4+, CD8+, or CD8+CD57+ T cells (not recorded which) from PBMCs. These receptors all stem from a human donor with aplastic anemia.

This clonotype was seen more than once but under ten times. The chain links TRBV27 to TRBJ2-3; D not resolved. The germline V gene has CDR1 MNHEY and CDR2 SMNVEV (reference sequence). V dropped 3 bases and J dropped 5 bases, with 9 bases sitting between them. This CDR3 has 13 residues. CDR3 amino acids: CASSFNVGDTQYF. The CDR3, as DNA: TGTGCCAGCAGTTTTAATGTGGGAGATACGCAGTATTTT.

Details on this clonotype: A read error may explain this, as a much larger clone is one base away. The chain recombines TRBV5-1 with TRBJ1-1; D is possibly TRBD1 (5 bases). The germline CDR1 and CDR2 sequences are SGHRS and YFSETQ. The length of the CDR3 is 14 residues. The CDR3 nucleotides read TGCGCCAGCAGCTTACAGGTGATGAAGACTGAAGCTTTCTTT. It specifies CASSLQVMKTEAFF.

This clonotype has more than one count but fewer than ten. A read error may explain this, as a much larger clone is one base away. The rearrangement joins TRBV20-1 to TRBJ1-4; D remains unclear. Germline V gene data show CDR1 as DFQATT and CDR2 as SNEGSKA (reference sequence). This CDR3 comprises 12 residues. Between the trimmed V and J ends, which lost 6 bases and 7 bases, there was a span of 12 bases. CDR3 region: CSATRRPEKLFF. DNA for the CDR3: TGCAGTGCGACCAGGAGGCCTGAAAAACTGTTTTTT.

This clonotype was picked up many times. The V and J genes are TRBV7-9 and TRBJ1-4; D not certain. Trimming cost V 5 bases and J 8 bases, with 15 bases left between them. There are 14 residues in the CDR3. Germline V gene lookup returns CDR1 SEHNR and CDR2 FQNEAQ (reference sequence). The DNA for the CDR3 is TGTGCCAGCAGCCTCCGGGGAGTTGGGGAAAAACTGTTTTTT. Its protein product is CASSLRGVGEKLFF.

This chain uses TRBV10-2 with TRBJ2-7, with D perhaps assigned TRBD1 or TRBD2 (5 bases each). V was shortened by 7 bases and J by 7 bases, with 17 bases between the two germline ends. Germline V gene sequence: CDR1 WSHSY, CDR2 SAAADI. This CDR3 spans 13 amino acids. The CDR3 spells CASNRDQGREQYF. In nucleotides, the CDR3 is TGCGCCAGCAACCGGGACCAAGGGAGAGAGCAGTACTTC.

This clonotype was detected ten times or more. This sequence joins TRBV7-6 and TRBJ2-1, with a possible D match to TRBD1 (5 bases). Germline assignment: CDR1 SGHVS and CDR2 FNYEAQ. The CDR3 is made up of 16 amino acids. Trimming pared 3 bases from V and 3 bases from J, leaving 15 bases between. CDR3 DNA sequence: TGTGCCAGCAGCTTGTATAACAGGCCGGGCTACAATGAGCAGTTCTTC. Translation: CASSLYNRPGYNEQFF.

The chain employs TRBV20-1 and TRBJ2-7, with 14 nucleotides matching TRBD2. This CDR3 has 15 amino acids. Germline lookup yields CDR1 DFQATT and CDR2 SNEGSKA (reference sequence). Losses at the gene ends were 0 bases for V and 3 bases for J; bases not matched to a gene: 1. Written as DNA, the CDR3 is TGCAGTGCTAGAGAGGGACTAGCGGGAGACTACGAGCAGTACTTC. Amino acid sequence: CSAREGLAGDYEQYF.